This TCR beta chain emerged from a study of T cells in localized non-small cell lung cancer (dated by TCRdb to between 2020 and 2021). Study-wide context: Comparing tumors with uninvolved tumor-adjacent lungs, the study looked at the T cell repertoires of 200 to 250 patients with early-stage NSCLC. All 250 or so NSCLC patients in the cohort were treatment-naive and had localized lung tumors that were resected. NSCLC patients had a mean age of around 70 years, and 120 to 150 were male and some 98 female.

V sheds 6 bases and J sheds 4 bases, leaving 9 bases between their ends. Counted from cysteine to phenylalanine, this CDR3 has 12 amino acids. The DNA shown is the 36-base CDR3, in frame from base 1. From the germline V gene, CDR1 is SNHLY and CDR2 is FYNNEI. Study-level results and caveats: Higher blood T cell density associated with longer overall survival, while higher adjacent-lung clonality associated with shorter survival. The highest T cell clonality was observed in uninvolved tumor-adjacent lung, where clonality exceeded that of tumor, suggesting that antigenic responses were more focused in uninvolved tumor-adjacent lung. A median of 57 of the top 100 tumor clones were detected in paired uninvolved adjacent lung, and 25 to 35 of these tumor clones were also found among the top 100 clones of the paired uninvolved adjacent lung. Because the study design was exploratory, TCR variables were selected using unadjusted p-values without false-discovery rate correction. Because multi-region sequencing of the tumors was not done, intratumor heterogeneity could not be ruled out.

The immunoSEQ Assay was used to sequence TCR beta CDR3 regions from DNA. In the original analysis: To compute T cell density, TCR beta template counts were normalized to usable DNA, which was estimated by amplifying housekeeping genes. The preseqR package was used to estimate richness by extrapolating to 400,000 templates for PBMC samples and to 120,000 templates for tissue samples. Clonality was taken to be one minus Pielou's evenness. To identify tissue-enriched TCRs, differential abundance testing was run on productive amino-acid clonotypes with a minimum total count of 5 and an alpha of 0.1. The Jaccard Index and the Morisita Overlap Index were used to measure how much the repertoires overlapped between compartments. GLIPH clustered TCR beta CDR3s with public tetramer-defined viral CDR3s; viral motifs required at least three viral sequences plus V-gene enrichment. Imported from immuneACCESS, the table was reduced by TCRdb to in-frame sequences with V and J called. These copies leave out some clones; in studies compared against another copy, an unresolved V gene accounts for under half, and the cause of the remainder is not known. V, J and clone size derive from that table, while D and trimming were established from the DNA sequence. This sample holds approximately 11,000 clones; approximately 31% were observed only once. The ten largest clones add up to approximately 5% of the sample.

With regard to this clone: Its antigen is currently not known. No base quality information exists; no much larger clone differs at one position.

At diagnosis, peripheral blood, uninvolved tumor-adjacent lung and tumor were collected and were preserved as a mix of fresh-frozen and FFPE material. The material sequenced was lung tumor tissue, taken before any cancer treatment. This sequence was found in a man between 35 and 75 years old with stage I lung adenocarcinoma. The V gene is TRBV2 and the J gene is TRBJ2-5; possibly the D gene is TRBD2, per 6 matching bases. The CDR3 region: CASRGGGETQYF. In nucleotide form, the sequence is TGTGCCAGCAGGGGGGGAGGAGAGACCCAGTACTTC.